This T cell receptor beta chain was observed in a study of CD8+CD57+ T cells in acquired aplastic anemia. Study overall: CD4+ and CD8+ cells, once sorted, gave DNA averaging roughly 3.2 ug.

Both TCR beta VDJ combination and CDR3 sequence profiling were carried out. Genomic DNA was the template for this profiling. TCRdb processed the reads anew with MiXCR; each CDR3 protein has one entry. This table has about 190,000 distinct CDR3 sequences, roughly 56% appearing once. The CDR3 extends over 17 amino acids. From germline, CDR1 is SEHNR and CDR2 FQNEAQ (reference sequence). Trimming removed 5 bases from V and 5 bases from J, with 21 bases in between. Regarding the study as a whole: Shared by patients and controls, 25 to 30 CD8+ CDR3s were abundant in patients.

This clonotype showed up just a few times. The antigen is unknown. The V call is TRBV7-9, the J call TRBJ1-4; D possibly corresponds to TRBD1 (5 bases). The sequence came from a human donor in good health, serving as a control. Input material: sorted CD4+, CD8+, or CD8+CD57+ T cells (not recorded which) from PBMCs. As DNA, the CDR3 is TGTGCCAGCAGCCCTAGGGGACTAGCGGGAAACAATGAAAAACTGTTTTTT. Amino acids: CASSPRGLAGNNEKLFF.